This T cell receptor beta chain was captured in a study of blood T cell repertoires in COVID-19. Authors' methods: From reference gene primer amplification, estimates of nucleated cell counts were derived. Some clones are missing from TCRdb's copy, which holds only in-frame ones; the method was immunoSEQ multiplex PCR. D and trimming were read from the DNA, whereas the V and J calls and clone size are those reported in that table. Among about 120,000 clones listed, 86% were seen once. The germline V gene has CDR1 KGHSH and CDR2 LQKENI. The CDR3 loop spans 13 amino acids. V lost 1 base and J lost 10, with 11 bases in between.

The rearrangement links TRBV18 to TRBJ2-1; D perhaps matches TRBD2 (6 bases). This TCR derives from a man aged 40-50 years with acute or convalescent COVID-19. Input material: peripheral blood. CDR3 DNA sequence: TGTGCCAGCTCACCACGGGGGGATGGAGAGCAGTTCTTC. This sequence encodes CASSPRGDGEQFF.